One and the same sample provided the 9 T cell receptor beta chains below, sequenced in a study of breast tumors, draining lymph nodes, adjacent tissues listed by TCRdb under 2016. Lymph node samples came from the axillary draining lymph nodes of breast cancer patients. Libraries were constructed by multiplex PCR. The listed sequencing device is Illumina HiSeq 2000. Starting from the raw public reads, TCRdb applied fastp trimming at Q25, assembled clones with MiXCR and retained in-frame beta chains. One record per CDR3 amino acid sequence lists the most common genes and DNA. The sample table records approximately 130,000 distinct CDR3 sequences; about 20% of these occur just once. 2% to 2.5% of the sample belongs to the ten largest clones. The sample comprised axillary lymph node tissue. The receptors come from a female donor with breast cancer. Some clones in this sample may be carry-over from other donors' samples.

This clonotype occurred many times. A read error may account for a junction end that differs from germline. The DNA of the CDR3 is TGCAGTGCACGGGGGGGAGGGAATGAGCGGTTCTTC. Translating gives CSARGGGNERFF. The chain combines TRBV20-1 with TRBJ2-1; 8 bases match TRBD2. Germline V lookup: CDR1 DFQATT, CDR2 SNEGSKA (reference sequence). CDR3 length equals 12 residues.

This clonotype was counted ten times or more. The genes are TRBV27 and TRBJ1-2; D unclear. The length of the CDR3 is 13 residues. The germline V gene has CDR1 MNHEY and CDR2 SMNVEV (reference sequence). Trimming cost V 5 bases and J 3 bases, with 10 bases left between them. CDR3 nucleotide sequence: TGTGCCAGCAGTAACATTAGGTACTATGGCTACACCTTC. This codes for CASSNIRYYGYTF.

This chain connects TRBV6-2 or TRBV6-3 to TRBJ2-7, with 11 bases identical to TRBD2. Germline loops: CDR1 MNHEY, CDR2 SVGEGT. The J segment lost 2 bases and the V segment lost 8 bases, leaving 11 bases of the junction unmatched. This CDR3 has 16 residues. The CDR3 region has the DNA TGTGCCAGCGGTTTCCTAGTAGCGGGAGGGACCTACGAGCAGTACTTC. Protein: CASGFLVAGGTYEQYF.

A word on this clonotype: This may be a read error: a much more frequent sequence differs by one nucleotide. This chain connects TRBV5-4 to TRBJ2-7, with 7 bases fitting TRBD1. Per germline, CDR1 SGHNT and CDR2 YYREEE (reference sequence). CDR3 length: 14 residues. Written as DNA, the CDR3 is TGTGCCAGCAGCTTCCCCGGGACAGCCTACCAGCAGTACTTC. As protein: CASSFPGTAYQQYF.

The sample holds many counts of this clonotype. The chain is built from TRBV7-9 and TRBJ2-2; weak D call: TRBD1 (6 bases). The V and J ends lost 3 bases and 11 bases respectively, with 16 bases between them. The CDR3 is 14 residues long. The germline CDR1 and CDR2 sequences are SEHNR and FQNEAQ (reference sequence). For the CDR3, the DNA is TGTGCCAGCAGCTTCCCCAGGGGACGCAATGAGCTGTTTTTT. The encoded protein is CASSFPRGRNELFF. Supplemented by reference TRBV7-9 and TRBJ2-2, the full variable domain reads DTGVSQNPRHKITKRGQNVTFRCDPISEHNRLYWYRQTLGQGPEFLTYFQNEAQLEKSRLLSDRFSAERPKGSFSTLEIQRTEQGDSAMYLCASSFPRGRNELFFGEGSRLTVL.

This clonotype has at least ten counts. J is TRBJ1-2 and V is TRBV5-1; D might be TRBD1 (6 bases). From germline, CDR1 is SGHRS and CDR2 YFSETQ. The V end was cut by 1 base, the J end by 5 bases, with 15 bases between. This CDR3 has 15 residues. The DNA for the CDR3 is TGCGCCAGCAGCTTGTGGACAGATGGGAAGTATGGCTACACCTTC. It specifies CASSLWTDGKYGYTF.

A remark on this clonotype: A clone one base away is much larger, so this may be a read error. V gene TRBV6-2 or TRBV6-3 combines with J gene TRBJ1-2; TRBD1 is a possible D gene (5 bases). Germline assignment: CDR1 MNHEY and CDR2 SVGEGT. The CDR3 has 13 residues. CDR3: CASSSGGVGGHTF. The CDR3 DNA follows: TGTGCCAGCAGTTCAGGAGGGGTCGGTGGCCACACCTTC.

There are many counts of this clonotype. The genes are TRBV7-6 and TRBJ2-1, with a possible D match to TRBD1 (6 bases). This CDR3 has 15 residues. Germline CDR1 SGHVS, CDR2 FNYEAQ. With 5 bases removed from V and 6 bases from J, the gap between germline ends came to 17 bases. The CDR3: CASSTKYRDVNEQFF. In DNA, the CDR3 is TGTGCCAGCAGCACCAAATACAGGGATGTCAATGAGCAGTTCTTC.

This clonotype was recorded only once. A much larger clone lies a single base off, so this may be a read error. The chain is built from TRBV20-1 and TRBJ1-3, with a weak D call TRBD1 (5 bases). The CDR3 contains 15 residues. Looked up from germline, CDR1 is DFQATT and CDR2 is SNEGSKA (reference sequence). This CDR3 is CSAEDTDRFGNTVYF. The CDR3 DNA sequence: TGCAGTGCGGAGGACACGGATCGCTTTGGAAACACCGTATATTTT.